This TCR beta chain stems from a study of T-cell memory formation after mild COVID-19. Whole-study context: TCR clusters were mostly donor specific.

Trimming left V 0 bases short and J 7 bases short, with 4 bases between. The CDR3 sequence is 12 residues long. CDR1 is ENHRY, CDR2 SYGVKD, per germline. TCRdb called the 5' RACE reads again in MiXCR, with one record for every CDR3 protein. The table lists about 150,000 distinct CDR3 sequences, 6% to 7% of them singletons, with 2% to 2.5% in the top ten. A word on this clonotype: Its antigen is unidentified.

Broader study findings: The pre-infection memory compartment contained some responding clones, suggesting cross-reactive memory joined. Clones contracting day 15 to 85 were balanced CD4/CD8; later expanders leaned CD4+. Of the contracting clones, CD4+ ones lay mainly in CM and EM, and CD8+ ones in EMRA.

Sequencing used PBMCs or a T cell subset sorted from them (not recorded which). The V call is TRBV10-3, the J call TRBJ2-1; no reliable D call. The receptor was derived from an adult woman who had mild COVID-19 (a few samples of this study predate the infection). Cell type and time point are not known. The CDR3 DNA is TGTGCCATCAGTGAGTCGAGGAATGAGCAGTTCTTC. It specifies CAISESRNEQFF.